This is a list of T cell receptor beta chains from one sample in a study of Ad26.COV2.S vaccination and SARS-CoV-2 variants. Assay used: immunoSEQ multiplex PCR; TCRdb lists only in-frame clones, some missing. The data show 400,000 to 450,000 clones, about 92% seen once. This specimen was peripheral blood, taken in a trial of Ad26.COV2.S vaccine versus placebo. These receptors were taken from a person aged 18 to 59 who received the Ad26.COV2.S COVID-19 vaccine or a placebo. Each CDR3 is given without its conserved first and last residue. The D gene is left open where the match is weak.

CDR3aa,d_gene,j_gene,v_gene
ASSLDPNTGELF,.,TRBJ2-2,TRBV11-3
ATESTGTGIYNEQF,TRBD1,TRBJ2-1,TRBV7-9
ASSYIWSGNSPLH,.,TRBJ1-6,TRBV6-5
ASSPGGGATEAF,.,TRBJ1-1,TRBV5-1
ASSQEPDSNQPQH,.,TRBJ1-5,TRBV4-1
ASSPGQTGEQY,.,TRBJ2-7,TRBV12-3/TRBV12-4
ASSVVGGSNTEAF,.,TRBJ1-1,TRBV9
ASSGHLNYGYT,.,TRBJ1-2,TRBV19
ASSRSSRTSNEQF,.,TRBJ2-1,TRBV5-5
ASSPPTVGGRYTDTQY,.,TRBJ2-3,TRBV14
AIRGGGTGNQPQH,TRBD1,TRBJ1-5,TRBV10-3
ASSFSRGQETQY,.,TRBJ2-5,TRBV5-1
ATSRGQMDTQY,.,TRBJ2-3,TRBV15
ASSESRTGPTIY,TRBD1,TRBJ1-3,TRBV10-2
ASSPRRNQETQY,.,TRBJ2-5,TRBV18
ASSFRLADNEQF,TRBD2,TRBJ2-1,TRBV4-3
AISLRGGNEQF,.,TRBJ2-1,TRBV19
ASSSRQGRVT,TRBD1,TRBJ1-2,TRBV3-1/TRBV3-2
ASRDGNSNQPQH,.,TRBJ1-5,TRBV2
ASTPRDRAPYEQY,.,TRBJ2-7,TRBV6-5